This is a list of T cell receptor beta chains from one sample in a study of blood T cell repertoires in COVID-19. Data came from immunoSEQ multiplex PCR; TCRdb stores just in-frame clones and leaves some out. This table has some 90,000 clones, more than 65% appearing once. The sequenced sample was peripheral blood. The source of these receptors is a man in his sixties with acute or convalescent COVID-19. CDR3s leave out the opening cysteine and the closing phenylalanine or tryptophan. Fields, in order: V gene, J gene, CDR3 length, CDR3 protein.

v_call: TRBV5-4
j_call: TRBJ1-2
cdr3_length: 13
cdr3_aa: ASSFPGLANYGYT

v_call: TRBV29-1
j_call: TRBJ2-4
cdr3_length: 12
cdr3_aa: SVVQGAGGNIQY

v_call: TRBV28
j_call: TRBJ2-1
cdr3_length: 13
cdr3_aa: ASSLAVRSYNEQF

v_call: TRBV7-2
j_call: TRBJ2-7
cdr3_length: 13
cdr3_aa: ASSLSEGGFYEQY

v_call: TRBV25-1
j_call: TRBJ1-2
cdr3_length: 12
cdr3_aa: ASSEYGQGYGYT

v_call: TRBV2
j_call: TRBJ2-5
cdr3_length: 12
cdr3_aa: ASSARSSGETQY

v_call: TRBV11-3
j_call: TRBJ2-2
cdr3_length: 14
cdr3_aa: ASSQTGTANTGELF

v_call: TRBV21-1
j_call: TRBJ2-5
cdr3_length: 11
cdr3_aa: ASSSGGSETQY

v_call: TRBV11-3
j_call: TRBJ2-2
cdr3_length: 13
cdr3_aa: ASSPTGQGTGELF

v_call: TRBV5-1
j_call: TRBJ2-2
cdr3_length: 13
cdr3_aa: ASSLTGPNTGELF

v_call: TRBV28
j_call: TRBJ1-6
cdr3_length: 13
cdr3_aa: ASSPGGQRNSPLH

v_call: TRBV10-3
j_call: TRBJ2-7
cdr3_length: 13
cdr3_aa: AISESLAGPYEQY

v_call: TRBV5-6
j_call: TRBJ1-5
cdr3_length: 12
cdr3_aa: ASSLATDNQPQH

v_call: TRBV7-8
j_call: TRBJ1-2
cdr3_length: 11
cdr3_aa: ASSLRDRDGYT

v_call: TRBV10-3
j_call: TRBJ2-6
cdr3_length: 14
cdr3_aa: AISDRGLTGANVLT

v_call: TRBV24-1
j_call: TRBJ2-3
cdr3_length: 14
cdr3_aa: ATSDWGRGGEDTQY

v_call: TRBV7-8
j_call: TRBJ2-1
cdr3_length: 17
cdr3_aa: ASSLNVGHGTGAYNEQF

v_call: TRBV18
j_call: TRBJ1-1
cdr3_length: 12
cdr3_aa: ASSPLPYETEAF

v_call: TRBV3-1/TRBV3-2
j_call: TRBJ1-2
cdr3_length: 13
cdr3_aa: ASSYGTEPYYGYT

v_call: TRBV3-1/TRBV3-2
j_call: TRBJ2-1
cdr3_length: 15
cdr3_aa: ASSHPRFSGSTNEQF

v_call: TRBV4-1
j_call: TRBJ2-2
cdr3_length: 13
cdr3_aa: ASTRAAGGLGELF

v_call: TRBV2
j_call: TRBJ1-1
cdr3_length: 14
cdr3_aa: ASRAPLGLSNTEAF

v_call: TRBV7-9
j_call: TRBJ2-7
cdr3_length: 13
cdr3_aa: ASSLRGQGVYEQY

v_call: TRBV7-2
j_call: TRBJ1-3
cdr3_length: 13
cdr3_aa: ASSLGTGALDTIY

v_call: TRBV2
j_call: TRBJ2-6
cdr3_length: 14
cdr3_aa: ASSGDTGAGANVLT

v_call: TRBV19
j_call: TRBJ1-2
cdr3_length: 11
cdr3_aa: ASSIVTEYGYT

v_call: TRBV7-2
j_call: TRBJ2-2
cdr3_length: 11
cdr3_aa: ASSLGGAGELF

v_call: TRBV5-4
j_call: TRBJ2-5
cdr3_length: 13
cdr3_aa: ASSLGGGYQETQY

v_call: TRBV5-1
j_call: TRBJ2-1
cdr3_length: 17
cdr3_aa: ASSLAGTSGWGPYNEQF

v_call: TRBV7-2
j_call: TRBJ2-5
cdr3_length: 13
cdr3_aa: ASSLQTGAKETQY

v_call: TRBV7-2
j_call: TRBJ1-1
cdr3_length: 13
cdr3_aa: ASSLNRVPNTEAF

v_call: TRBV4-3
j_call: TRBJ1-1
cdr3_length: 14
cdr3_aa: ASSQDSVGLNTEAF

v_call: TRBV19
j_call: TRBJ1-2
cdr3_length: 11
cdr3_aa: ASSEYRAPDYT

v_call: TRBV7-9
j_call: TRBJ2-1
cdr3_length: 11
cdr3_aa: ASSLGGVYEQF

v_call: TRBV7-7
j_call: TRBJ1-1
cdr3_length: 11
cdr3_aa: ASSLQQGTEAF

v_call: TRBV14
j_call: TRBJ2-3
cdr3_length: 11
cdr3_aa: ASTGHLTDTQY

v_call: TRBV11-3
j_call: TRBJ1-6
cdr3_length: 11
cdr3_aa: ASSLVNNSPLH

v_call: TRBV18
j_call: TRBJ2-7
cdr3_length: 12
cdr3_aa: ASSPPGPNHEQY

v_call: TRBV6-1
j_call: TRBJ2-1
cdr3_length: 12
cdr3_aa: ASSEWTGYNEQF

v_call: TRBV18
j_call: TRBJ2-7
cdr3_length: 12
cdr3_aa: ASSPEVGSYEQY

v_call: TRBV24-1
j_call: TRBJ2-2
cdr3_length: 15
cdr3_aa: ATSEVTGNGYTGELF

v_call: TRBV5-1
j_call: TRBJ1-6
cdr3_length: 13
cdr3_aa: ASSPQTGNNSPLH

v_call: TRBV27
j_call: TRBJ2-7
cdr3_length: 12
cdr3_aa: ASSLNTGGYEQY

v_call: TRBV13
j_call: TRBJ2-4
cdr3_length: 13
cdr3_aa: ASSLDPGQKNIQY

v_call: TRBV18
j_call: TRBJ1-3
cdr3_length: 15
cdr3_aa: ASSPFPLSNSGNTIY